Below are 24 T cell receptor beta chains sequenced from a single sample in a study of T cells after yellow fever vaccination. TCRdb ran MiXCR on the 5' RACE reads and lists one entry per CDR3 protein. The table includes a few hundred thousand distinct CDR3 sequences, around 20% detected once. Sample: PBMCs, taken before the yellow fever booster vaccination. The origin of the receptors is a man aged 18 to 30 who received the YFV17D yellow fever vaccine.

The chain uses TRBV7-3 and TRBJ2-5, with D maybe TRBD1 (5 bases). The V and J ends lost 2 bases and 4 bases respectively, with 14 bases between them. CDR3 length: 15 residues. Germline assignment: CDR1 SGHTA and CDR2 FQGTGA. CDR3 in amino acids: CASSLGQGFGETQYF. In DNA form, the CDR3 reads TGTGCCAGCAGCTTAGGGCAGGGATTTGGAGAGACCCAGTACTTC.

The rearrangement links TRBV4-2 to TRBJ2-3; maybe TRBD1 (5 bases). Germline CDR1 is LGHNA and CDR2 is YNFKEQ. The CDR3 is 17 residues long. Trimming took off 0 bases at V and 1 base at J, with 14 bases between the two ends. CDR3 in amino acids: CASSQDRVVWGTDTQYF. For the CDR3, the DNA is TGTGCCAGCAGCCAAGACAGGGTGGTTTGGGGCACAGATACGCAGTATTTT.

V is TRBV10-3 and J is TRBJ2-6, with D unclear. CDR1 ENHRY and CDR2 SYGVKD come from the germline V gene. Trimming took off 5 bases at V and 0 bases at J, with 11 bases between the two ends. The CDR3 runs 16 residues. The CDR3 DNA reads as TGTGCCATCAGTTGGGCTGCCCGCTCTGGGGCCAACGTCCTGACTTTC. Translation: CAISWAARSGANVLTF.

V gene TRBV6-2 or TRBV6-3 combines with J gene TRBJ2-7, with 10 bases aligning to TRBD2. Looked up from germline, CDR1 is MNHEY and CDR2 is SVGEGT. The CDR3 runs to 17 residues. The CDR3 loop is CASSYSISGGVSYEQYV. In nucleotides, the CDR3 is TGTGCCAGCAGTTACTCGATAAGCGGGGGGGTCTCCTACGAGCAGTATGTC.

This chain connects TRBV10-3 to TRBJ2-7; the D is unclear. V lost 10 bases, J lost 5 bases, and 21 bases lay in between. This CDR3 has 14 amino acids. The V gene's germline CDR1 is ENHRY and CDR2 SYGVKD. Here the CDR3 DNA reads TGTGCCACCCTTCTCGGGCCAGAGGCCCACGAGCAGTACTTC. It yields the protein CATLLGPEAHEQYF.

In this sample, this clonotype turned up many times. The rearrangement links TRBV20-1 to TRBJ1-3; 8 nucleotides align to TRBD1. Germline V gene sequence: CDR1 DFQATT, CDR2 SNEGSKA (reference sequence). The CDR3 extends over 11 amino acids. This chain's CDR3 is CGQGIGNTIYF. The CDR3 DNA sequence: TGCGGACAGGGAATCGGAAACACCATATATTTT.

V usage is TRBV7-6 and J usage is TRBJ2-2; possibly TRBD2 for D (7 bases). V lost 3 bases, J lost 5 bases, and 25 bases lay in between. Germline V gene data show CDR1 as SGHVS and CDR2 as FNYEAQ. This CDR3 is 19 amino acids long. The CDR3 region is CASSFPASGGRQVTGELFF. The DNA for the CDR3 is TGTGCCAGCAGCTTCCCCGCCTCCGGGGGGCGACAGGTTACCGGGGAGCTGTTTTTT.

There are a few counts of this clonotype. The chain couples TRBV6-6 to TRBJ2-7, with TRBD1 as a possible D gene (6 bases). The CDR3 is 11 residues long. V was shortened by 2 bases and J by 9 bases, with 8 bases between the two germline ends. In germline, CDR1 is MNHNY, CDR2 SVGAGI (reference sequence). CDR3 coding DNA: TGTGCCAGCAGTTACCAAGGGGGGCAGTACGTC. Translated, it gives CASSYQGGQYV.

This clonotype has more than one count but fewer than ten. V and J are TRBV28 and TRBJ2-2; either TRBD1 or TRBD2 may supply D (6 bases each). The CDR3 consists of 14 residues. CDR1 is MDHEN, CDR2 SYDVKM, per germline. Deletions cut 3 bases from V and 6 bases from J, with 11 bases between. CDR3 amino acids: CASSFYGGPGELFF. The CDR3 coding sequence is TGTGCCAGCAGTTTCTACGGGGGCCCCGGGGAGCTGTTTTTT. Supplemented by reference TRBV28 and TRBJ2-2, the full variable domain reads DVKVTQSSRYLVKRTGEKVFLECVQDMDHENMFWYRQDPGLGLRLIYFSYDVKMKEKGDIPEGYSVSREKKERFSLILESASTNQTSMYLCASSFYGGPGELFFGEGSRLTVL.

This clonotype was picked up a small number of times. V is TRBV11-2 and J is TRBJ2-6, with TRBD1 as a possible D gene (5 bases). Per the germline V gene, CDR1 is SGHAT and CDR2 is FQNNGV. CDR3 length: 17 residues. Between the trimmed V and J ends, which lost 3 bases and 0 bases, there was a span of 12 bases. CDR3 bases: TGTGCCAGCAGCTTGAGGCCCAGGGTCTCTGGGGCCAACGTCCTGACTTTC. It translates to CASSLRPRVSGANVLTF.

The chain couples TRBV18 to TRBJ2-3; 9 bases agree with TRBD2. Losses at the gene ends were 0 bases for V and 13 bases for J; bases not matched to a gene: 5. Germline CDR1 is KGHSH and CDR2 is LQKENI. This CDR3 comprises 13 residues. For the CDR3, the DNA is TGTGCCAGCTCACCACCGGTAGCGGGGGCGGAGTATTTT. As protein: CASSPPVAGAEYF.

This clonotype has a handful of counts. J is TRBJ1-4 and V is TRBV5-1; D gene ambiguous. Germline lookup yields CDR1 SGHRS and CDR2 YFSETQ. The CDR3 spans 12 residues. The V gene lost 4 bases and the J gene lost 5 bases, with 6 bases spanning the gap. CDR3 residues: CASSSGNEKLFF. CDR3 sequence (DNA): TGCGCCAGCAGCAGTGGGAATGAAAAACTGTTTTTT.

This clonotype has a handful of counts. CDR3 in amino acids: CASSWITHGYTF. The DNA of the CDR3 is TGTGCCAGCAGCTGGATAACCCATGGCTACACCTTC. The gene calls are TRBV5-5 and TRBJ1-2; no clear D. The germline V and J ends were trimmed by 3 bases and 6 bases, with 9 bases remaining between them. CDR1 is SGHKS, CDR2 YYEKEE, per germline (reference sequence). The CDR3 is 12 amino acids.

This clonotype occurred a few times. CDR3 nucleotide sequence: TGTGCCAGCAGCAAAACTCGCGGGGAGAGGAGGGAGACCCAGTACTTC. Residues: CASSKTRGERRETQYF. This chain connects TRBV21-1 to TRBJ2-5; the table assigns TRBD2, which was not confirmed against the DNA. TRBV21-1 is flagged as a pseudogene. This CDR3 is built from 16 residues.

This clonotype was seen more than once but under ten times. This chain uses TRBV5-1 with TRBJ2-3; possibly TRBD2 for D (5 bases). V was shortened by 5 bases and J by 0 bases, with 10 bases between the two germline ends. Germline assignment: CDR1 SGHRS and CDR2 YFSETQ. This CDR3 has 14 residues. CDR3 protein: CASRTGTSTDTQYF. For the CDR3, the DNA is TGCGCCAGCAGGACGGGAACTAGCACAGATACGCAGTATTTT.

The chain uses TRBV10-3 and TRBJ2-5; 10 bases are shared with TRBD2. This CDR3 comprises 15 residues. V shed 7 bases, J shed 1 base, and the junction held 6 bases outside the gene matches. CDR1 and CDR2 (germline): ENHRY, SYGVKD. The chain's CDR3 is CAIKSSGGAQETQYF. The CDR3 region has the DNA TGTGCCATCAAATCGAGCGGGGGGGCCCAAGAGACCCAGTACTTC.

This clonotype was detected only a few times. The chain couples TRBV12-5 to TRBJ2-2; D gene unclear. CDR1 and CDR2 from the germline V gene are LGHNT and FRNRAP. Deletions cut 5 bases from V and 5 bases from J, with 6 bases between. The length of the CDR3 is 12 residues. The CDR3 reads CASGLSTGELFF. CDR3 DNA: TGTGCTAGTGGTCTGTCGACCGGGGAGCTGTTTTTT.

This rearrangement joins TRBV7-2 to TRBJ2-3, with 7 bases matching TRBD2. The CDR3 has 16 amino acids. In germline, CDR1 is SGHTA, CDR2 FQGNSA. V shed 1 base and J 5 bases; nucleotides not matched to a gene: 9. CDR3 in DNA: TGTGCCAGCAGCTTAGATATCTTAGCGGGTCGAGATACGCAGTATTTT. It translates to CASSLDILAGRDTQYF.

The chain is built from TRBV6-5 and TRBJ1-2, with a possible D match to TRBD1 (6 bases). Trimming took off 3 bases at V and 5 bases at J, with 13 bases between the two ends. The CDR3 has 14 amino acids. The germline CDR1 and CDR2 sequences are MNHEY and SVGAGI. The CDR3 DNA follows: TGTGCCAGCAGTTATAGGGGGTTAGGGTATGGCTACACCTTC. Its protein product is CASSYRGLGYGYTF.

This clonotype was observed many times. CDR3 sequence: CASSLSLGGNTEAFF. The CDR3 DNA follows: TGTGCCAGCAGCCTGAGTCTAGGGGGGAACACTGAAGCTTTCTTT. The chain employs TRBV7-9 and TRBJ1-1; perhaps TRBD1 as D (6 bases). Between the trimmed V and J ends, which lost 5 bases and 1 base, there was a span of 14 bases. Germline CDR1 is SEHNR and CDR2 is FQNEAQ (reference sequence). This CDR3 region has 15 residues.

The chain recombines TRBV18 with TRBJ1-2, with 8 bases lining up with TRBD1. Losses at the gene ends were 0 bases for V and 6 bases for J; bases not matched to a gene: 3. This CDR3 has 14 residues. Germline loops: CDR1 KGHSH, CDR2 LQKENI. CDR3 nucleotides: TGTGCCAGCTCACCACCCGAGACAGGGGATGGCTACACCTTC. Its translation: CASSPPETGDGYTF.

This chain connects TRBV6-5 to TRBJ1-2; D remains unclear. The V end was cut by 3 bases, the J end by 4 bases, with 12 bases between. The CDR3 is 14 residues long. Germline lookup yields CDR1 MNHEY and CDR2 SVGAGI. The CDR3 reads CASSYRKGGYGYTF. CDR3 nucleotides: TGTGCCAGCAGTTATCGTAAGGGTGGCTATGGCTACACCTTC.

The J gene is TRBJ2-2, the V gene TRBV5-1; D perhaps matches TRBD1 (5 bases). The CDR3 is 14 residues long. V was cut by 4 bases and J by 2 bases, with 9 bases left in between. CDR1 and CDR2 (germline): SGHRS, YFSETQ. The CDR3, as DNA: TGCGCCAGCAGCACGACAGTTAACACCGGGGAGCTGTTTTTT. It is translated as CASSTTVNTGELFF.

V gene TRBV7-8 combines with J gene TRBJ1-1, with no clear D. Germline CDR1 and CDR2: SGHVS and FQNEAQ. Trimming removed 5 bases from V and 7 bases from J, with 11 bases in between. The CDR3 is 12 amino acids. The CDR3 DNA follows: TGTGCCAGCAGCCTAATCCAGGATGAAGCTTTCTTT. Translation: CASSLIQDEAFF.